The rows below give T cell receptor beta chains drawn from one sample of a study of T cell changes during pregnancy in multiple sclerosis. The method was immunoSEQ multiplex PCR; TCRdb's version includes in-frame clones alone and lacks a portion of them. The sample yields 95,000 to 100,000 clones, approximately 90% seen once. The input for sequencing was peripheral blood, taken after pregnancy. The receptors stem from a female donor in good health, enrolled as a control in a pregnancy study. Both conserved end residues are part of each CDR3. The D gene is left open where the match is weak. The size of a clone is reported for some rows only, either as once, few or many, or as a class for expanded clones.

d_call: NA
v_call: TRBV15
j_call: TRBJ2-2
clone_size: NA
cdr3_nt: TGTGCCACCAGAGCCATACAAACTAGGGAAAACACCGGGGAGCTGTTTTTT
cdr3_aa: CATRAIQTRENTGELFF

d_call: NA
v_call: TRBV18
j_call: TRBJ2-7
clone_size: NA
cdr3_nt: TGTGCCAGCTCACCCTCGGTGAACTCCTACGAGCAGTACTTC
cdr3_aa: CASSPSVNSYEQYF

d_call: TRBD2
v_call: TRBV2
j_call: TRBJ2-1
clone_size: NA
cdr3_nt: TGTGCCAGCAGAAGAGCGGGAGCGATCTTAAATGAGCAGTTCTTC
cdr3_aa: CASRRAGAILNEQFF

d_call: NA
v_call: TRBV5-1
j_call: TRBJ1-5
clone_size: NA
cdr3_nt: TGCGCCAGCAGCTTGGGGACAGCAGGGCATCAGCCCCAGCATTTT
cdr3_aa: CASSLGTAGHQPQHF

d_call: TRBD1
v_call: TRBV9
j_call: TRBJ2-1
clone_size: NA
cdr3_nt: TGTGCCAGCAGCGCCGAACTAAAGGACAGGGTGAACAATGAGCAGTTCTTC
cdr3_aa: CASSAELKDRVNNEQFF

d_call: TRBD1
v_call: TRBV10-3
j_call: TRBJ1-1
clone_size: NA
cdr3_nt: TGTGCCATCAGTGATTTACCGGGACAGGGTGCGAGTTCCACTGAAGCTTTCTTT
cdr3_aa: CAISDLPGQGASSTEAFF

d_call: TRBD1
v_call: TRBV6-1
j_call: TRBJ1-5
clone_size: few
cdr3_nt: TGTGCCAGCAGTGAAGATTCTGACAGGGGAGGACAGCCCCAGCATTTT
cdr3_aa: CASSEDSDRGGQPQHF

d_call: TRBD1
v_call: TRBV11-2
j_call: TRBJ1-1
clone_size: NA
cdr3_nt: TGTGCCAGCAGCCCCCGGGACAGGGGAATGAGGAACACTGAAGCTTTCTTT
cdr3_aa: CASSPRDRGMRNTEAFF

d_call: TRBD2
v_call: TRBV7-9
j_call: TRBJ2-3
clone_size: NA
cdr3_nt: TGTGCCAGCAGCCCACGAGGACTAGCGGGGGCAGATACGCAGTATTTT
cdr3_aa: CASSPRGLAGADTQYF

d_call: NA
v_call: TRBV6-5
j_call: TRBJ2-7
clone_size: NA
cdr3_nt: TGTGCCAGCAGTTACGCCTCTAGTGAGCAGTACTTC
cdr3_aa: CASSYASSEQYF

d_call: TRBD1
v_call: TRBV6-1
j_call: TRBJ1-4
clone_size: NA
cdr3_nt: TGTGCCAGCAGTGACCTAACCGGGACAGGGAATGAAAAACTGTTTTTT
cdr3_aa: CASSDLTGTGNEKLFF

d_call: TRBD1
v_call: TRBV7-2
j_call: TRBJ2-5
clone_size: NA
cdr3_nt: TGTGCCAGCAGCATCGGACAGGGCTGGGAGACCCAGTACTTC
cdr3_aa: CASSIGQGWETQYF

d_call: NA
v_call: TRBV23-1
j_call: TRBJ1-6
clone_size: few
cdr3_nt: TGCGCCAGCGGCAGGGGTAGCTCCTATAATTCACCCCTCCACTTT
cdr3_aa: CASGRGSSYNSPLHF

d_call: TRBD2
v_call: TRBV2
j_call: TRBJ2-7
clone_size: few
cdr3_nt: TGTGCCAGCAGTGAATTTGGACTAGCGGGGGGGTCCTACGAGCAGTACTTC
cdr3_aa: CASSEFGLAGGSYEQYF

d_call: NA
v_call: TRBV28
j_call: TRBJ1-5
clone_size: NA
cdr3_nt: TGTGCCAGCCTAGAGGGGACAAGGCAGGCCAATCAGCCCCAGCATTTT
cdr3_aa: CASLEGTRQANQPQHF

d_call: NA
v_call: TRBV30
j_call: TRBJ1-1
clone_size: few
cdr3_nt: TGTGCCTGGTCTCAGGGGACGGCTGAAGCTTTCTTT
cdr3_aa: CAWSQGTAEAFF

d_call: NA
v_call: TRBV18
j_call: TRBJ2-1
clone_size: NA
cdr3_nt: TGTGCCAGCTCACCACCGGGACTCCCTAAGGGATACAATGAGCAGTTCTTC
cdr3_aa: CASSPPGLPKGYNEQFF

d_call: TRBD1
v_call: TRBV5-4
j_call: TRBJ2-3
clone_size: NA
cdr3_nt: TGTGCCAGCAGCTTTCCCCGACAGGGGGTGTCAGATACGCAGTATTTT
cdr3_aa: CASSFPRQGVSDTQYF

d_call: TRBD1
v_call: TRBV28
j_call: TRBJ1-5
clone_size: NA
cdr3_nt: TGTGCCAGCAGTGCAGGGGGCCCCAATCAGCCCCAGCATTTT
cdr3_aa: CASSAGGPNQPQHF

d_call: NA
v_call: TRBV5-1
j_call: TRBJ1-2
clone_size: NA
cdr3_nt: TGCGCCAGCAGCTTGGAAACAGGGATGATCTATGGCTACACCTTC
cdr3_aa: CASSLETGMIYGYTF

d_call: TRBD1
v_call: TRBV19
j_call: TRBJ1-5
clone_size: NA
cdr3_nt: TGTGCCAGTAGTATACGGGGGACAGGGGGAGTCAATCAGCCCCAGCATTTT
cdr3_aa: CASSIRGTGGVNQPQHF

d_call: NA
v_call: TRBV20-1
j_call: TRBJ1-1
clone_size: NA
cdr3_nt: TGCAGTGCTAGAGGGGCCCCGATCGCTTTCTTT
cdr3_aa: CSARGAPIAFF

d_call: TRBD1
v_call: TRBV11-3
j_call: TRBJ2-7
clone_size: NA
cdr3_nt: TGTGCCAGCAGCTTCGCTGGGACAGACTACGAGCAGTACTTC
cdr3_aa: CASSFAGTDYEQYF

d_call: NA
v_call: TRBV11-2
j_call: TRBJ2-7
clone_size: NA
cdr3_nt: TGTGCCAGCAGCTTGTCAGCGGAGATTCCCTACGAGCAGTACTTC
cdr3_aa: CASSLSAEIPYEQYF

d_call: TRBD2
v_call: TRBV11-2
j_call: TRBJ2-1
clone_size: NA
cdr3_nt: TGTGCCAGCAGCTTAGAGCCTAGCGGGAGGGCCTATAAGTTCTTC
cdr3_aa: CASSLEPSGRAYKFF

d_call: NA
v_call: TRBV30
j_call: TRBJ1-1
clone_size: once
cdr3_nt: TGTGCCGGGGCGGGAAGGGGGGGACTTATGAACACTGAAGCTTTCTTT
cdr3_aa: CAGAGRGGLMNTEAFF

d_call: NA
v_call: TRBV5-1
j_call: TRBJ1-4
clone_size: NA
cdr3_nt: TGCGCCAGCAGTCGAGATGGGGGGGATGAAAAACTGTTTTTT
cdr3_aa: CASSRDGGDEKLFF